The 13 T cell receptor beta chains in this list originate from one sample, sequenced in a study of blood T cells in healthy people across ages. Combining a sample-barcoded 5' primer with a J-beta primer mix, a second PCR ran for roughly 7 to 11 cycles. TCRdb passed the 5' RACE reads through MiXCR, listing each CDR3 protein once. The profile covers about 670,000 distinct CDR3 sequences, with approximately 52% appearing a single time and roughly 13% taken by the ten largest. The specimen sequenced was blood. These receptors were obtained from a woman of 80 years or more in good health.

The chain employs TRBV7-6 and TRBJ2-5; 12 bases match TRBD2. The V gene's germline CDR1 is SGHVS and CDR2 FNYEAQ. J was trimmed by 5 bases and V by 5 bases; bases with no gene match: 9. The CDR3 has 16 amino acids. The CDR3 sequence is CASSMTSGGSLETQYF. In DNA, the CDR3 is TGTGCCAGCAGCATGACTAGCGGGGGTTCATTGGAGACCCAGTACTTC.

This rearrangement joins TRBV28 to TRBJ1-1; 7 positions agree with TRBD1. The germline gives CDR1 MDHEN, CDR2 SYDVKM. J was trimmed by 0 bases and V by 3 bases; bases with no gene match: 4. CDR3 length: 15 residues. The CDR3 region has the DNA TGTGCCAGCAGTTTTGGGGACAGATTGAACACTGAAGCTTTCTTT. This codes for CASSFGDRLNTEAFF.

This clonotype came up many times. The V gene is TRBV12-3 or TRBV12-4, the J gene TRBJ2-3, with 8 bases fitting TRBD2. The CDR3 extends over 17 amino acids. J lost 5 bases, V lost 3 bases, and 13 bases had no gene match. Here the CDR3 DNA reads TGTGCCAGCAGTTTTGGGGCTAGCGGGCCCCTAGGAGATACGCAGTATTTT. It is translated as CASSFGASGPLGDTQYF.

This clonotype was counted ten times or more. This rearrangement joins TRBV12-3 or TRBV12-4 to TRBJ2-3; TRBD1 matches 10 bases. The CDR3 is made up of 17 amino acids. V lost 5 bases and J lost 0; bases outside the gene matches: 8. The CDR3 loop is CASSPVTGGPSTDTQYF. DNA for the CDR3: TGTGCCAGCAGTCCTGTGACAGGGGGCCCAAGCACAGATACGCAGTATTTT.

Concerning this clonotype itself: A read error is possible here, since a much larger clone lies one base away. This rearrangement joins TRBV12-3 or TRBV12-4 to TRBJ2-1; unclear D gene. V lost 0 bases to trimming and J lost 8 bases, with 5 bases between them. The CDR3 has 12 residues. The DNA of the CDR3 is TGTGCCAGCAGTTTAGCGAGATATGAGCAGTTCTTC. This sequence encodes CASSLARYEQFF.

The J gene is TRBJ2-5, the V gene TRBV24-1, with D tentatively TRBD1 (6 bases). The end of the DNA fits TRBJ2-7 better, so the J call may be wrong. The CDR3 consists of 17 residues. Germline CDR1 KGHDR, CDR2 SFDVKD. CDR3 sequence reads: CATSEKRFIQGRHEQYF. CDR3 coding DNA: TGTGCCACCAGTGAGAAGAGATTCATACAGGGAAGGCACGAGCAGTACTTC.

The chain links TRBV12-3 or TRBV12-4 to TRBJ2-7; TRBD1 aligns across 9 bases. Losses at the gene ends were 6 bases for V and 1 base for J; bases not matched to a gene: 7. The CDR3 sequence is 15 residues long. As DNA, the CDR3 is TGTGCCAGCAGCACCGGGACAGGGAGATCCTACGAGCAGTACTTC. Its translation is CASSTGTGRSYEQYF.

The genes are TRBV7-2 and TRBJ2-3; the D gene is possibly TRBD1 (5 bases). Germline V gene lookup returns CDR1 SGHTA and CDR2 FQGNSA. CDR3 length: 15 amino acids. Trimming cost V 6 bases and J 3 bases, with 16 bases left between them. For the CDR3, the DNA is TGTGCCAGCAGTTTCCTAACCCAGGGAACAGATACGCAGTATTTT. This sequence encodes CASSFLTQGTDTQYF.

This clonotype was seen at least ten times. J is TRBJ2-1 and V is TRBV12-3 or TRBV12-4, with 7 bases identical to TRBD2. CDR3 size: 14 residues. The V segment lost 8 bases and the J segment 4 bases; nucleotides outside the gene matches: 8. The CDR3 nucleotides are TGTGCCAGCGCCGGACTAGGGTCATACAATGAGCAGTTCTTC. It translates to CASAGLGSYNEQFF.

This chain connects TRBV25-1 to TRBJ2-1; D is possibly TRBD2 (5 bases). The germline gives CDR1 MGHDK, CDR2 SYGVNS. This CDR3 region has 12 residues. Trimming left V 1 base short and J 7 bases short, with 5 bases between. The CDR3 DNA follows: TGTGCCAGCAGTGAATGGGAGAATGAGCAGTTCTTC. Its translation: CASSEWENEQFF. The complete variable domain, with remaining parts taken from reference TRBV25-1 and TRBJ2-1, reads EADIYQTPRYLVIGTGKKITLECSQTMGHDKMYWYQQDPGMELHLIHYSYGVNSTEKGDLSSESTVSRIRTEHFPLTLESARPSHTSQYLCASSEWENEQFFGPGTRLTVL.

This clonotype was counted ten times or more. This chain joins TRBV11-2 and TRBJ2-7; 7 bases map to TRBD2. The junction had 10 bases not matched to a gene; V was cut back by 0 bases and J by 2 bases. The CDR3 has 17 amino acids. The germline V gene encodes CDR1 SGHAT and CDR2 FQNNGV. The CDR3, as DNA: TGTGCCAGCAGCTTAGACGCCCGACTAGCCGGAACCTACGAGCAGTACTTC. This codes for CASSLDARLAGTYEQYF.

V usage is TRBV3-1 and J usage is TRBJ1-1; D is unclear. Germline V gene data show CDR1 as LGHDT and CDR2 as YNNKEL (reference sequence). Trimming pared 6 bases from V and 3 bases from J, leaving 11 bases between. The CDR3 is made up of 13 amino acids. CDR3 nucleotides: TGTGCCAGCAGTTCGGCCCGGGACACTGAAGCTTTCTTT. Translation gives CASSSARDTEAFF.

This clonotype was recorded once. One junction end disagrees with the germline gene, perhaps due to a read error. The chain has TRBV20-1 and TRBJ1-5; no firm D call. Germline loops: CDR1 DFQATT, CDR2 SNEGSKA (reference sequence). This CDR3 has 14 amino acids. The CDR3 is CSAPGANSNRPQHF. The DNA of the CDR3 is TGCAGTGCCCCGGGTGCCAATAGCAATCGGCCCCAGCATTTT.